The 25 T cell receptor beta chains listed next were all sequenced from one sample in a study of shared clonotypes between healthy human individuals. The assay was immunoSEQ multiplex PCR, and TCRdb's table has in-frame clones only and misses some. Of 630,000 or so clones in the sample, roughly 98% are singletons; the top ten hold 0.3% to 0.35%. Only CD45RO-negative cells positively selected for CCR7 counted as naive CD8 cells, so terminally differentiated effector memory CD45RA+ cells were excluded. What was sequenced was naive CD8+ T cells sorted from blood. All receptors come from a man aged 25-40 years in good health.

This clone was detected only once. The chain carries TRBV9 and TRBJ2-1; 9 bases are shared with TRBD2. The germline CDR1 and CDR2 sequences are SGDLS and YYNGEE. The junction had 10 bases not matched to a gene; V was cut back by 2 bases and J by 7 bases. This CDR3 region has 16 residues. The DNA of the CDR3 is TGTGCCAGCAGCGTGGGTAGGGAGCTAGCGGGAAATGAGCAGTTCTTC. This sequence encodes CASSVGRELAGNEQFF.

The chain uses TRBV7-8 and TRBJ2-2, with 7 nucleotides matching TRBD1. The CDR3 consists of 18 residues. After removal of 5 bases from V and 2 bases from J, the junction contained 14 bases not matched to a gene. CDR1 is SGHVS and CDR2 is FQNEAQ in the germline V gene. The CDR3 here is CASSRLRGPHINTGELFF. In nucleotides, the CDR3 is TGTGCCAGCAGCCGTCTAAGGGGGCCTCACATCAACACCGGGGAGCTGTTTTTT. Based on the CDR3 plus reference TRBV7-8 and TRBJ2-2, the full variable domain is GAGVSQSPRYKVAKRGQDVALRCDPISGHVSLFWYQQALGQGPEFLTYFQNEAQLDKSGLPSDRFFAERPEGSVSTLKIQRTQQEDSAVYLCASSRLRGPHINTGELFFGEGSRLTVL.

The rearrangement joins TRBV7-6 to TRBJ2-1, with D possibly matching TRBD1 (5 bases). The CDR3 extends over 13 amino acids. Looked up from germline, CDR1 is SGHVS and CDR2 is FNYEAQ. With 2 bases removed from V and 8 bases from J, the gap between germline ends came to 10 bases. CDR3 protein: CASSLQGVHEQFF. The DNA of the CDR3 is TGTGCCAGCAGCTTACAAGGGGTTCATGAGCAGTTCTTC. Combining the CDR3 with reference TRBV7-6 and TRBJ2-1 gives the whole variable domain GAGVSQSPRYKVTKRGQDVALRCDPISGHVSLYWYRQALGQGPEFLTYFNYEAQQDKSGLPNDRFSAERPEGSISTLTIQRTEQRDSAMYRCASSLQGVHEQFFGPGTRLTVL.

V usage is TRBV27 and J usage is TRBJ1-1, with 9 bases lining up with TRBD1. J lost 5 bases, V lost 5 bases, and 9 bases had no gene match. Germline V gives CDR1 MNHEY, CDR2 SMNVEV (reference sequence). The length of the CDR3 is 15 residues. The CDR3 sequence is CASSPLGTGRTEAFF. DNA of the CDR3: TGTGCCAGCAGTCCACTTGGGACAGGGAGAACTGAAGCTTTCTTT.

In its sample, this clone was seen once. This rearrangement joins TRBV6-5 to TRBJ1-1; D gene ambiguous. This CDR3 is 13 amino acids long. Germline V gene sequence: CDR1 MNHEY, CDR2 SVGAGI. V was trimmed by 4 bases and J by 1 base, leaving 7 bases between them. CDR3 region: CASSLQTNTEAFF. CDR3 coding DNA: TGTGCCAGCAGTTTACAGACGAACACTGAAGCTTTCTTT.

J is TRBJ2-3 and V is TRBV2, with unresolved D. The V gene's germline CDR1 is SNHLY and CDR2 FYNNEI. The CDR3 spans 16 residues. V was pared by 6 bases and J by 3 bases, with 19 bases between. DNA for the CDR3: TGTGCCAGCAGCGATGTGAGTTGGATCACAACAGATACGCAGTATTTT. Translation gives CASSDVSWITTDTQYF.

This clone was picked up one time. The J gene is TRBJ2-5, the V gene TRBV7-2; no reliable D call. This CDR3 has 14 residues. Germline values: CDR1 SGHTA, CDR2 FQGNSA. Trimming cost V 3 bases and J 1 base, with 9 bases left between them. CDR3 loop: CASSFGLAQETQYF. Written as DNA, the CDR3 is TGTGCCAGCAGCTTCGGTCTGGCCCAAGAGACCCAGTACTTC.

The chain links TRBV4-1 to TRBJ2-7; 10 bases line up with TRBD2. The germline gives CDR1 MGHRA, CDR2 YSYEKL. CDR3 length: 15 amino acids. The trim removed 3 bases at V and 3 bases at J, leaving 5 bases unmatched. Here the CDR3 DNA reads TGCGCCAGCAGCCAGGCTAGCGGGAGTTTCTACGAGCAGTACTTC. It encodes CASSQASGSFYEQYF.

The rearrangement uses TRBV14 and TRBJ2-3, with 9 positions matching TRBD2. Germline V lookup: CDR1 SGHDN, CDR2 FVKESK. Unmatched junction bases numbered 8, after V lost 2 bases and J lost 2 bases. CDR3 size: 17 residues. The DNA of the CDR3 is TGTGCCAGCAGCCAACGAGGGACTAGCCGACACACAGATACGCAGTATTTT. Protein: CASSQRGTSRHTDTQYF.

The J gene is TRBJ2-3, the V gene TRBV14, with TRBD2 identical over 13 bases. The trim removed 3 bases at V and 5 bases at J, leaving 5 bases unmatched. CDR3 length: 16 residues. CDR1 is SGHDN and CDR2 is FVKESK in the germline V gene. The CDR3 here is CASSHRLAGGKDTQYF. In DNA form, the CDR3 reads TGTGCCAGCAGCCATCGACTAGCGGGAGGAAAAGATACGCAGTATTTT.

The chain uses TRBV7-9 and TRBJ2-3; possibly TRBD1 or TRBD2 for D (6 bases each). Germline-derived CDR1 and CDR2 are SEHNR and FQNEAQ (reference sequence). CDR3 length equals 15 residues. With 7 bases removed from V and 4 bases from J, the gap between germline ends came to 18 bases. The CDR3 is CASTQGYGGPDTQYF. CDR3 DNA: TGTGCCAGCACCCAAGGGTACGGGGGCCCAGATACGCAGTATTTT.

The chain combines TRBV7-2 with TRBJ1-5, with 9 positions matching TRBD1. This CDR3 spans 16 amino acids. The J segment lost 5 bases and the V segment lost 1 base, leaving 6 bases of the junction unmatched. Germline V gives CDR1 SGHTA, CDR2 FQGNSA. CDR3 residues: CASSLVGQGLDQPQHF. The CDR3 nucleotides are TGTGCCAGCAGCTTAGTGGGACAGGGTTTGGATCAGCCCCAGCATTTT.

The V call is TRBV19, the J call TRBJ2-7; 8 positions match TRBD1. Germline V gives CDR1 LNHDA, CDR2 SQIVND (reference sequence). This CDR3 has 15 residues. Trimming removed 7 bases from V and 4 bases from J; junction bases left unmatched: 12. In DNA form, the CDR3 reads TGTGCCAGTACCGCTGGGGCAGGGGGCAGGTACGAGCAGTACTTC. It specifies CASTAGAGGRYEQYF.

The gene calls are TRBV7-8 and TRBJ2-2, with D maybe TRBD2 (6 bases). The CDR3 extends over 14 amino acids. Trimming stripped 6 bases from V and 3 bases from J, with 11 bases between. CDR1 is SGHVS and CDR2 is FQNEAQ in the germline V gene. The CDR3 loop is CASRRTTYTGELFF. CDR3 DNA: TGTGCCAGCAGGCGGACTACCTACACCGGGGAGCTGTTTTTT.

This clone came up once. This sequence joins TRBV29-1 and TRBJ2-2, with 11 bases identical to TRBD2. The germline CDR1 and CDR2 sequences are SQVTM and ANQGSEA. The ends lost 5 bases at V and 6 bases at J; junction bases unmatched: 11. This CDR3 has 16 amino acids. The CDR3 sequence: CSVLLAGELRPGELFF. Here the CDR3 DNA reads TGCAGCGTTTTACTAGCGGGGGAACTTCGACCCGGGGAGCTGTTTTTT.

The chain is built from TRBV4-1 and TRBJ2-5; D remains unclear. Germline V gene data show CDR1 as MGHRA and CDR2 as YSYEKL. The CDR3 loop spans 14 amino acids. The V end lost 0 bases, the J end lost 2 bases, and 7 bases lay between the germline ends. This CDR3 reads CASSQDPEQETQYF. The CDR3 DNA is TGCGCCAGCAGCCAAGATCCCGAGCAAGAGACCCAGTACTTC.

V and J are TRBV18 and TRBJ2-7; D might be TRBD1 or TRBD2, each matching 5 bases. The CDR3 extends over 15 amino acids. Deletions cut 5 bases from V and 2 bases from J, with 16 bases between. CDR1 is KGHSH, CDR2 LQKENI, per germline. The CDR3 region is CASSTGQNITYEQYF. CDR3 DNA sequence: TGTGCCAGCTCAACGGGGCAGAATATTACCTACGAGCAGTACTTC.

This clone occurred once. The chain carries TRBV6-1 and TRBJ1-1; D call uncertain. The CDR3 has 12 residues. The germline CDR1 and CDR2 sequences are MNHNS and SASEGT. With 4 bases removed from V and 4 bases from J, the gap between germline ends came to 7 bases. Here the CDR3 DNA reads TGTGCCAGCAGTGGGGAAACCACTGAAGCTTTCTTT. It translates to CASSGETTEAFF.

The CDR3 reads CASSESAVGQGASETQYF. As DNA, the CDR3 is TGCGCCAGCAGTGAGTCGGCGGTGGGCCAGGGGGCTTCTGAGACCCAGTACTTC. This chain links TRBV10-2 with TRBJ2-5, with 8 bases matching TRBD1. The J segment lost 5 bases and the V segment lost 0 bases, leaving 14 bases of the junction unmatched. CDR1 and CDR2 (germline): WSHSY, SAAADI. The CDR3 has 18 residues.

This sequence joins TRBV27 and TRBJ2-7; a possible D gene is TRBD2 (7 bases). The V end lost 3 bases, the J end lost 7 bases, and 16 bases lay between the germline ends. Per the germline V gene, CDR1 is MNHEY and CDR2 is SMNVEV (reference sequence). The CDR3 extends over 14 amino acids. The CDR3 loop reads CASSFGQGRGEQYF. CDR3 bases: TGTGCCAGCAGTTTCGGGCAGGGGCGGGGGGAGCAGTACTTC.

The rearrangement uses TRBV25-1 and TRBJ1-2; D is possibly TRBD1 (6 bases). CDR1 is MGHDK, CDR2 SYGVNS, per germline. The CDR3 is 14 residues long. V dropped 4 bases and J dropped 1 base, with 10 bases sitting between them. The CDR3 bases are TGTGCCAGCAGTGCATGGGACATTAACTATGGCTACACCTTC. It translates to CASSAWDINYGYTF.

CDR3 loop: CASSPSTGDVLPNNQPQHF. DNA of the CDR3: TGTGCCAGCTCACCTTCGACAGGGGATGTCCTTCCGAACAATCAGCCCCAGCATTTT. The chain carries TRBV18 and TRBJ1-5, with 8 bases aligning to TRBD1. The germline CDR1 and CDR2 sequences are KGHSH and LQKENI. The J segment lost 3 bases and the V segment lost 3 bases, leaving 16 bases of the junction unmatched. The CDR3 length is 19 residues.

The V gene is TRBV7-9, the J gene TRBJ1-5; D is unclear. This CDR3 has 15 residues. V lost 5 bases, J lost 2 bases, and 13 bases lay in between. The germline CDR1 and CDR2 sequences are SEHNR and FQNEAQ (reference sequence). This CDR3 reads CASSPGLNGNQPQHF. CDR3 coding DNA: TGTGCCAGCAGCCCCGGGCTTAACGGCAATCAGCCCCAGCATTTT.

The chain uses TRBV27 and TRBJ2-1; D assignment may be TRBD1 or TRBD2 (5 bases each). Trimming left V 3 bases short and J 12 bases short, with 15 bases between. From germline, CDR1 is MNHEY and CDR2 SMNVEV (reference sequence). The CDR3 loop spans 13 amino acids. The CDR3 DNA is TGTGCCAGCAGTTTTCCGGGCCGTGGGGGGCAGTTCTTC. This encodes CASSFPGRGGQFF.

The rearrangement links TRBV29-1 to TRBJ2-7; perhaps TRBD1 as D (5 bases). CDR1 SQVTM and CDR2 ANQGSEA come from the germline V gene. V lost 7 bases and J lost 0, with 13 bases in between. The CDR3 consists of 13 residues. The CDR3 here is CSAVVTASYEQYF. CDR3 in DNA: TGCAGCGCGGTGGTGACAGCCTCCTACGAGCAGTACTTC.